This T cell receptor (beta chain) is from a study of CD8+ T cells in alopecia areata. Study-wide results and caveats: Throughout tofacitinib, many expanded lesional clones continued to persist in scalp and blood.

cDNA serving as the sequencing template came from extracted, reverse transcribed RNA. Measured with immunoSEQ multiplex PCR; TCRdb has only the in-frame clones, and not every one. The sample lists about 76,000 clones, roughly 66% occurring once. The ends lost 0 bases at V and 4 bases at J; junction bases unmatched: 4. Germline CDR1 and CDR2: MNHEY and SVGAGI. The CDR3 extends over 15 amino acids. Stated treatment: oral pan-JAK inhibitor, 5-10 mg twice daily. This clone was seen a few times. What it binds is unknown. The rearrangement links TRBV6-5 to TRBJ2-5; TRBD1 aligns across 8 bases. Here the sequenced sample was CD8+ T cells sorted from blood, taken at week 24, from a patient treated with tofacitinib. This clonotype was sampled from a human donor with alopecia areata. The CDR3 loop reads CASSYSAGGVETQYF. The DNA for the CDR3 is TGTGCCAGCAGTTACTCTGCAGGGGGCGTAGAGACCCAGTACTTC.